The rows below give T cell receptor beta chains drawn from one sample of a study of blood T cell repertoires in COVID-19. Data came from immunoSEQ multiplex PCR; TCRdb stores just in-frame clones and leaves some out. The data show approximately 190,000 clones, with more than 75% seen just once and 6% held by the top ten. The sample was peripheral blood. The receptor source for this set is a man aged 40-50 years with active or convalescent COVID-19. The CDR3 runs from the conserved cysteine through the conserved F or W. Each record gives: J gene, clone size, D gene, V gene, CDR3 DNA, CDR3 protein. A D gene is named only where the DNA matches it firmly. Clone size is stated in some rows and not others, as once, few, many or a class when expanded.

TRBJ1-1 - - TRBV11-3 TGTGCCAGCAGCTTAGACGGTCTTAACACTGAAGCTTTCTTT CASSLDGLNTEAFF
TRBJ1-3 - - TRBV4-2 TGTGCCAGCAGCCAAGCCAAGGGAGGCTCTGGAAACACCATATATTTT CASSQAKGGSGNTIYF
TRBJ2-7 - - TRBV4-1 TGCGCCAGCAGCCAATCGACTAGTAGTTTCTACGAGCAGTACTTC CASSQSTSSFYEQYF
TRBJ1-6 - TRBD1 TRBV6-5 TGTGCCAGCAGTCGGACAGGGTTTAGTTCACCCCTCCACTTT CASSRTGFSSPLHF
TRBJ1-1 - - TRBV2 TGTGCCAGCAGTTATAAGGGTGGGGGGTCTGAAGCTTTCTTT CASSYKGGGSEAFF
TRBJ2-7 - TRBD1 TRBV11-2 TGTGCCAGCAGCTTGACAGGGACCTTACGCTACGAGCAGTACTTC CASSLTGTLRYEQYF
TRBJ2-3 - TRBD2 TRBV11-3 TGTGCCAGCAGCTTAGTGATAGCGGGAGGTACAGATACGCAGTATTTT CASSLVIAGGTDTQYF
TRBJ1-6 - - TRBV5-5 TGTGCCAGCAGCGTGAAAACAGGGTCCAATTCACCCCTCCACTTT CASSVKTGSNSPLHF
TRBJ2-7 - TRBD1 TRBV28 TGTGCCAGCAGGGGCCAGACAGGGGGCGAATGGTACGAGCAGTACTTC CASRGQTGGEWYEQYF
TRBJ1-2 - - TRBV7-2 TGTGCCAGCGGTTATTGGGGGGATGGCTACACCTTC CASGYWGDGYTF
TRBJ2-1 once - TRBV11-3 TGTGCCAGCAGCTTAGATCTCAGCCAGGGCCAGTTCTTC CASSLDLSQGQFF
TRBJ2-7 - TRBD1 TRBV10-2 TGCGCCAGCAGTTGGACAGGGGCGACCTACGAGCAGTACTTC CASSWTGATYEQYF
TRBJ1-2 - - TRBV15 TGTGCCACCAGCCCGCGGAGAGGATCAGTGAGGCCTAACTATGGCTACACCTTC CATSPRRGSVRPNYGYTF
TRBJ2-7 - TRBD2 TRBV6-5 TGTGCCAGCAGGAGAGCTAGCGGGGCCTACGAGCAGTACTTC CASRRASGAYEQYF
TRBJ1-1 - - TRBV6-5 TGTGCCAGCAGTTACTCGAGGCAGGGCTCTGAAGCTTTCTTT CASSYSRQGSEAFF
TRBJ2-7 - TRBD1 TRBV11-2 TGTGCCAGCAGCCTGACCTTGACTCGGGGACAGGGGGCCCACGAGCAGTACTTC CASSLTLTRGQGAHEQYF
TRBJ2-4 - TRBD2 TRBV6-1 TGTGCCAGCAGTGAAGGGACTAGCGGGAGTCCTCCCCGGTACTTC CASSEGTSGSPPRYF
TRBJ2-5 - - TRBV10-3 TGTGCCATCAGTGAGCGCCTCGGAGAGACCCAGTACTTC CAISERLGETQYF
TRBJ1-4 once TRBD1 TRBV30 TGTGCCTGGAGTCCCCTACAGGGGAGCTCCGGAAAACTGTTTTTT CAWSPLQGSSGKLFF
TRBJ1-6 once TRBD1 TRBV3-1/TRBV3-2 TGTGCCAGCAGCCATTTCGACAGGGTAGGTTCACCCCTCCACTTT CASSHFDRVGSPLHF
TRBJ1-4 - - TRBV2 TGTGCCAGCACCCGGACTATGACTAATGAAAAACTGTTTTTT CASTRTMTNEKLFF
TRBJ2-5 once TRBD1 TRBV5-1 TGCGCCAGCAGCTTGAACCGACAGGGGGGCATACTCCAAGAGACCCAGTACTTC CASSLNRQGGILQETQYF
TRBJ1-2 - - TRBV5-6 TGTGCCAGCAGCCCCTGGGGAGCTGGTAACTATGGCTACACCTTC CASSPWGAGNYGYTF
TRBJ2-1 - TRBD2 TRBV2 TGTGCCAGCAGGGAGGGACTAGCGGTATACAATGAGCAGTTCTTC CASREGLAVYNEQFF
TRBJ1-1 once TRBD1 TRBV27 TGTGCCAGCAGTTTCTGGGACAGGGACACTGAAGCTTTCTTT CASSFWDRDTEAFF
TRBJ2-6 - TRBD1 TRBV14 TGTGCCAGCAGCCTCCGGACAGGGGGCTCTGGGGCCAACGTCCTGACTTTC CASSLRTGGSGANVLTF
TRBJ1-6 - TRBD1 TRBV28 TGTGCCAGCAGTCTACTGGACAGGGGAATAGGTCGTTCACCCCTCCACTTT CASSLLDRGIGRSPLHF
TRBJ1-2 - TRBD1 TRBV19 TGTGCCAGTAGTAGACCGGGACAGGTTTCCGGTGGCTACACCTTC CASSRPGQVSGGYTF
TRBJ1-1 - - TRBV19 TGTGCCAGTAGTGTCTCGGGGGTGGGCACTGAAGCTTTCTTT CASSVSGVGTEAFF
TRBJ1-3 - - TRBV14 TGTGCCAGCAGCCAATTTCGCGGCCTCTCTGGAAACACCATATATTTT CASSQFRGLSGNTIYF
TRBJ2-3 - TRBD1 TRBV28 TGTGCCAGCAGTTTATTGACAGGGGCGGCAGATACGCAGTATTTT CASSLLTGAADTQYF
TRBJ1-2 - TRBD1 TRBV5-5 TGTGCCAGCAGCTTCGGAAATGAGGGCAGGGGGCTTGGCTACACCTTC CASSFGNEGRGLGYTF
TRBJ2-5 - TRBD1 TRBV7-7 TGTGCCAGCAGCCTCGGGACAGGGCAAGAGACCCAGTACTTC CASSLGTGQETQYF
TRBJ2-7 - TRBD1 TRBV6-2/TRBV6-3 TGTGCCAGCAGTAACCCCGACAGGGTTACCTACGAGCAGTACTTC CASSNPDRVTYEQYF
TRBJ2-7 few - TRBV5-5 TGTGCCAGCAGCTTGGGGGGGGACCCTTCCTACGAGCAGTACTTC CASSLGGDPSYEQYF
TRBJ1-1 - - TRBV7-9 TGTGCCAGCAGCTTAGGGGACATCACTGAAGCTTTCTTT CASSLGDITEAFF
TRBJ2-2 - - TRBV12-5 TGTGCTAGTGGTTTGCTAGGAACCGGGGAGCTGTTTTTT CASGLLGTGELFF
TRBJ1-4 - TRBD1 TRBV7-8 TGTGCCAGCAGAAAAAGACAGGGACCGGCTAATGAAAAACTGTTTTTT CASRKRQGPANEKLFF
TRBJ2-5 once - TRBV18 TGTGCCAGCTCACCCCTCGCAGTCCAAGAGACCCAGTACTTC CASSPLAVQETQYF
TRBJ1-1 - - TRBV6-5 TGTGCCAGCAGTTACTCGGAGAGTACTGAAGCTTTCTTT CASSYSESTEAFF
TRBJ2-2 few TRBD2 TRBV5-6 TGTGCCAGCAGCATTGGACTAGCGGGCACCGGGGAGCTGTTTTTT CASSIGLAGTGELFF
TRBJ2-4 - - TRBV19 TGTGCCAGCGCTGGGGCAGGTGTAGCCAAAAACATTCAGTACTTC CASAGAGVAKNIQYF
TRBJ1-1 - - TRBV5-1 TGCGCCAGCACCAGGCCGGGACAAACGGGGAACACTGAAGCTTTCTTT CASTRPGQTGNTEAFF
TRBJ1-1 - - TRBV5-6 TGTGCCAGCAGCTCCAACAAGAACACTGAAGCTTTCTTT CASSSNKNTEAFF
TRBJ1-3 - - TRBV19 TGTGCCAGTAGTAGGAGGGAAGCAAGCTCTGGAAACACCATATATTTT CASSRREASSGNTIYF
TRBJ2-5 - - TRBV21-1 TGTGCCAGCAGCATTCTCTGGTGGCGAGAGGAAGAGACCCAGTACTTC CASSILWWREEETQYF
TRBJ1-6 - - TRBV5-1 TGCGCCAGCAGCCCTGCGGAGGCAGGTTCACCCCTCCACTTT CASSPAEAGSPLHF
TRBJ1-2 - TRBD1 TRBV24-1 TGTGCCACCAGTGATGGCGGGTCCAGGGGGGACTATGGCTACACCTTC CATSDGGSRGDYGYTF
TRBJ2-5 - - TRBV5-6 TGTGCCAGCAGCCCGGAGGCGCAAGAGACCCAGTACTTC CASSPEAQETQYF
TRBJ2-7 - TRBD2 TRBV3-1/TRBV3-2 TGTGCCAGCAGCCAGCGTCTAGCGGGAGGAAGAATCGAGCAGTACTTC CASSQRLAGGRIEQYF
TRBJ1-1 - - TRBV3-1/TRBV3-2 TGTGCCACCAGCTCAGGGTTCACTGAAGCTTTCTTT CATSSGFTEAFF
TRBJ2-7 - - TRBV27 TGTGCCAGCAGTGCGTGGACAAGTTCCTACGAGCAGTACTTC CASSAWTSSYEQYF
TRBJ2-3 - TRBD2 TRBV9 TGTGCCAGCAGCGCCCTGACTAGCGGGGACGGATATACGCAGTATTTT CASSALTSGDGYTQYF
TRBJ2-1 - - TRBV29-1 TGCAGCGTTGAAGAACAGAGGGACAATGAGCAGTTCTTC CSVEEQRDNEQFF
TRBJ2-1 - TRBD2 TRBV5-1 TGCGCCAGCAGCTCGAGACTAGCGGGAGATTTTTACAATGAGCAGTTCTTC CASSSRLAGDFYNEQFF
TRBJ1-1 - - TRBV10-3 TGTGCCATCAGTGAGTCGATAGCGGGGCTGAACACTGAAGCTTTCTTT CAISESIAGLNTEAFF
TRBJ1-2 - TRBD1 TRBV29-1 TGCAGCGCATGGACAGGGGCCCTTTTTGGCTACACCTTC CSAWTGALFGYTF
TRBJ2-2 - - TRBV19 TGTGCCAGTATTAAGCTGCCCGGGGAGCTGTTTTTT CASIKLPGELFF